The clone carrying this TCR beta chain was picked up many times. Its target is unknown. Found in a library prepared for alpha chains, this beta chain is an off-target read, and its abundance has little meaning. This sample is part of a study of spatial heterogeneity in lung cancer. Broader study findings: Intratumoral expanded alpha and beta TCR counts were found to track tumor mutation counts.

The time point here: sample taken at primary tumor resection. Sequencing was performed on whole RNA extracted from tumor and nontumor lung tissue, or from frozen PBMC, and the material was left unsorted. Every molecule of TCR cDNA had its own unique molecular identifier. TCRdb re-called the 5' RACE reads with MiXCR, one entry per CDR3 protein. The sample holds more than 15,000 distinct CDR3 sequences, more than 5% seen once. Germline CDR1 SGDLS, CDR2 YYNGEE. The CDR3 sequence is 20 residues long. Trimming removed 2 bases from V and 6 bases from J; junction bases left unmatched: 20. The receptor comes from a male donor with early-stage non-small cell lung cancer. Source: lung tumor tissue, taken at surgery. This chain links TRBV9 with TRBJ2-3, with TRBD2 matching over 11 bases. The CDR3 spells CASSVRGLAGSTPISDTQYF. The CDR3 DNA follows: TGTGCCAGCAGCGTTCGAGGACTAGCGGGTTCCACGCCAATCTCGGATACGCAGTATTTT.